This T cell receptor (beta chain) was identified during a study of sequential checkpoint blockade in melanoma. As for the study in general: Arm A got nivolumab then ipilimumab; arm B the reverse, 1:1. DNA from 91 pretreatment tumor samples underwent TCRβ immunosequencing. Overall study findings and caveats: Rising tumor T-cell fraction and clonality meant about 30 times likelier benefit.

Assay: immunoSEQ multiplex PCR; the TCRdb copy retains only in-frame clones and omits some. The profile shows about 12,000 clones, approximately 24% of them singletons. V was shortened by 2 bases and J by 1 base, with 8 bases between the two germline ends. CDR3 length: 15 residues. Germline CDR1 and CDR2: SGHNT and YENEEA. This clone was observed at least ten times. Its target is not known. Treatment: randomized to nivolumab then ipilimumab (arm A) or the reverse (arm B). None of the patients previously received DNA-damaging chemotherapy. Specimen: tumor tissue (inferred from file names), collected from a patient given nivolumab and ipilimumab in sequence. The V call is TRBV11-3, the J call TRBJ1-4; unclear D gene. The receptor comes from a human donor with melanoma. The CDR3 nucleotides are TGTGCCAGCAGCTTAACTCGGGGAACTAATGAAAAACTGTTTTTT. It is translated as CASSLTRGTNEKLFF. The full variable domain, its missing parts supplied by reference TRBV11-3 and TRBJ1-4, is EAGVVQSPRYKIIEKKQPVAFWCNPISGHNTLYWYLQNLGQGPELLIRYENEEAVDDSQLPKDRFSAERLKGVDSTLKIQPAELGDSAVYLCASSLTRGTNEKLFFGSGTQLSVL.